Sequencing of this TCR beta chain was carried out in a study of persistence of HIV-infected CD4 T cells. Study results and caveats: TCR oligoclonality correlated with proviral oligoclonality in the same sorted populations.

The V end was cut by 3 bases, the J end by 8 bases, with 10 bases between. There are 13 residues in the CDR3. Germline V lookup: CDR1 SNHLY, CDR2 FYNNEI. Cells were stimulated with CMV-infected fibroblast lysates at about 9.4 ug/mL. Memory cells lacking CD40L and CD69 with high CD45RO were sorted. Concerning this clone itself: Its antigen is unknown.

This was the immunoSEQ version 4 assay in survey mode. TCRdb's table, derived via immunoSEQ multiplex PCR, lists solely in-frame clones and lacks some. There are around 28,000 clones in the sample; more than 75% occur only once, and more than 0.75% lies in the top ten. The specimen comprised CD4+ T cells sorted from PBMCs after roughly 18-hour stimulation, sampled from a patient who received antiretroviral therapy. The sequence came from an adult woman with HIV who was CMV-seropositive. The chain couples TRBV2 to TRBJ1-4; D remains unclear. DNA of the CDR3: TGTGCCAGCAGTGACTGGGTTCGGGAAAAACTGTTTTTT. Residues: CASSDWVREKLFF.